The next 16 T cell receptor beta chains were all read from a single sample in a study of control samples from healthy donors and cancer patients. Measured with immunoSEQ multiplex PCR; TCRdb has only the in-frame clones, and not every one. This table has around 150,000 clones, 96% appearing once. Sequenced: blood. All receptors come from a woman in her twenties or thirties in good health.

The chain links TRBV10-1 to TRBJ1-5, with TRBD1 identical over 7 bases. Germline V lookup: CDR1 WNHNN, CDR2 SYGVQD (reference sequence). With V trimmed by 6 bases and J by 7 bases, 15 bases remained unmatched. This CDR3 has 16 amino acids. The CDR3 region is CASRPPSGQAPQPQHF. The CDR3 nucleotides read TGCGCCAGCAGACCCCCTTCCGGACAGGCCCCCCAGCCCCAGCATTTT.

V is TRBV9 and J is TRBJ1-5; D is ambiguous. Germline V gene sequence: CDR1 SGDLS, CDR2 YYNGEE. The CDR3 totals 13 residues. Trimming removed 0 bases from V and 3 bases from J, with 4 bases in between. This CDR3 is CASSVGSNQPQHF. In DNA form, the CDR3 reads TGTGCCAGCAGCGTAGGATCCAATCAGCCCCAGCATTTT.

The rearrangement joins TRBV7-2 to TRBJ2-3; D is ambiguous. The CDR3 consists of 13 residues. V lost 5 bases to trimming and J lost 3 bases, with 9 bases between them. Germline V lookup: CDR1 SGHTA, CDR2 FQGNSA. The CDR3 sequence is CASSRDRTDTQYF. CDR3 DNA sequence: TGTGCCAGCAGCCGAGACCGTACAGATACGCAGTATTTT.

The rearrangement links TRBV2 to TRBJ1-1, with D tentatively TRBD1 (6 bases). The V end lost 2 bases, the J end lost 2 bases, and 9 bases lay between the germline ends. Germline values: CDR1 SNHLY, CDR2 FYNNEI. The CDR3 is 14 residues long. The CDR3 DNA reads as TGTGCCAGCAGTGAAATGGGGGCTAACACTGAAGCTTTCTTT. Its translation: CASSEMGANTEAFF.

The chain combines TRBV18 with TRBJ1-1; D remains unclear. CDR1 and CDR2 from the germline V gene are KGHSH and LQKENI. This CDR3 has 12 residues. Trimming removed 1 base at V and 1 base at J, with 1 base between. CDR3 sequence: CASSPQNTEAFF. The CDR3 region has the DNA TGTGCCAGCTCACCACAGAACACTGAAGCTTTCTTT. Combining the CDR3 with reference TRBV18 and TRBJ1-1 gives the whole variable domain NAGVMQNPRHLVRRRGQEARLRCSPMKGHSHVYWYRQLPEEGLKFMVYLQKENIIDESGMPKERFSAEFPKEGPSILRIQQVVRGDSAAYFCASSPQNTEAFFGQGTRLTVV.

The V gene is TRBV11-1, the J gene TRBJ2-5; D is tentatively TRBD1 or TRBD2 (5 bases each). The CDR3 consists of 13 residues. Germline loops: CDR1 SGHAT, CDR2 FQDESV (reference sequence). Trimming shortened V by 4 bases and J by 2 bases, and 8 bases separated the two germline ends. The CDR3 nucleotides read TGTGCCAGCAGCTGGGACGGGCAAGAGACCCAGTACTTC. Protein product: CASSWDGQETQYF.

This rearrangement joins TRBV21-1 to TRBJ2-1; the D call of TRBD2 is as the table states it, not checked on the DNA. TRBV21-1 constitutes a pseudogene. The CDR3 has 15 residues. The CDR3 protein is CASSTFSGGGTEQFF. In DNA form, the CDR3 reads TGTGCCAGCAGCACTTTTAGCGGGGGGGGCACTGAGCAGTTCTTC.

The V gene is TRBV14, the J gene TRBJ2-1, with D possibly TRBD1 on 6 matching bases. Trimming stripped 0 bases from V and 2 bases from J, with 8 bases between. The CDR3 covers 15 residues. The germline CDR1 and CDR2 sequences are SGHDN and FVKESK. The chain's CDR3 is CASSQDQGTYNEQFF. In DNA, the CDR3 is TGTGCCAGCAGCCAAGACCAGGGGACCTACAATGAGCAGTTCTTC.

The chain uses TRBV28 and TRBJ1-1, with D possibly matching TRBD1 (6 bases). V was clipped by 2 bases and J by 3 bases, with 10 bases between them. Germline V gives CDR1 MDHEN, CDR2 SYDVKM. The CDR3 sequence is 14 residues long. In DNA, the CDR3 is TGTGCCAGCAGTTTAGGAACAGGGTACACTGAAGCTTTCTTT. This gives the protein CASSLGTGYTEAFF.

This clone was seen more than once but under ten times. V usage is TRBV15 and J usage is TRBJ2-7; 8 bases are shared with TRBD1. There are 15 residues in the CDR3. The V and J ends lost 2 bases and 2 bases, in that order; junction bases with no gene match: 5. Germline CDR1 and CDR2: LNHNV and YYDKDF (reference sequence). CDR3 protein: CATSRRQGITYEQYF. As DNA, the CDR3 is TGTGCCACCAGCAGACGACAGGGGATCACCTACGAGCAGTACTTC.

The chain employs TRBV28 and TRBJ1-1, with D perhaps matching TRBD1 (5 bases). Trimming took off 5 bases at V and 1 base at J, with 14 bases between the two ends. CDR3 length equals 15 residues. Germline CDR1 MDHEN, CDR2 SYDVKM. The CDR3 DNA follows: TGTGCCAGCAGTCCTTGGGGACTGAGGAACACTGAAGCTTTCTTT. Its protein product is CASSPWGLRNTEAFF.

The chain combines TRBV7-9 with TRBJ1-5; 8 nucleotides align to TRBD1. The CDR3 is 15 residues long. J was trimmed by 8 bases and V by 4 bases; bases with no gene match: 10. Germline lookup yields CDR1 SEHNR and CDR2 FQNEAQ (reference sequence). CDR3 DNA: TGTGCCAGCAGCTCAGGGACAGGTTCGGAGGAGCCCCAGCATTTT. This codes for CASSSGTGSEEPQHF.

CDR3 amino acids: CASRSSLDQPQHF. CDR3 bases: TGTGCCAGCAGATCATCCTTAGATCAGCCCCAGCATTTT. The chain has TRBV6-5 and TRBJ1-5; D remains unclear. The CDR3 is 13 amino acids. Germline V CDR1 and CDR2: MNHEY, SVGAGI. V dropped 6 bases and J dropped 5 bases, with 11 bases sitting between them.

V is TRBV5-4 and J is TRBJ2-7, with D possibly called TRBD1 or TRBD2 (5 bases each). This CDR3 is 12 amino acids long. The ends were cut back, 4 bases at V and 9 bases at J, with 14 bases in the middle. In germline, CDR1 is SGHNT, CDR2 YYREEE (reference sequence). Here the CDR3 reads CASSLGTGGQYF. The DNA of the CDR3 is TGTGCCAGCAGCCTAGGGACCGGCGGGCAGTACTTC.

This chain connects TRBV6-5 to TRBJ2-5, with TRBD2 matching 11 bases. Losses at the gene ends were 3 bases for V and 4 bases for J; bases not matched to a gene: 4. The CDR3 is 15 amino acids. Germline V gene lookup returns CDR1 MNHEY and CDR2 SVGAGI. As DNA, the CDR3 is TGTGCCAGCAGTTATAGCGGGGGGGCCCTAGAGACCCAGTACTTC. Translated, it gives CASSYSGGALETQYF.

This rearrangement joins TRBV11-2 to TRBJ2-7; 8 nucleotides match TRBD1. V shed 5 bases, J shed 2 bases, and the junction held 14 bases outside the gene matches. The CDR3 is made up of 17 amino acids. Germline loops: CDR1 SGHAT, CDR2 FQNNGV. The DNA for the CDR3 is TGTGCCAGCAGCCCCATCCGACAGGGGCGAGCCGCCTACGAGCAGTACTTC. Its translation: CASSPIRQGRAAYEQYF.